The 29 T cell receptor beta chains below were found in one sample sequenced in a study of T cell responses to AZD1222 COVID-19 vaccine (TCRdb year 2021). In the paper's terms, the time point label means: baseline before first vaccination. Receptors were amplified or captured by the immunoSEQ multiplex PCR assay. Entries here come from immuneACCESS through TCRdb and include only in-frame sequences with V and J called. Some clones fail to appear in such tables; in the studies checked, an unresolved V gene covers under half of the shortfall, and the cause of the remainder is unknown. Here the sample has about 190,000 clones; 94% occur a single time. Approximately 9.6% of the sample is taken by the ten largest. The specimen was peripheral blood, collected on day 0 of AZD1222 vaccination. The receptors originated from an adult in good health.

The rearrangement uses TRBV6-5 and TRBJ1-2, with 9 bases aligning to TRBD1. CDR3 length equals 14 residues. V lost 6 bases and J lost 4; bases outside the gene matches: 6. Germline V CDR1 and CDR2: MNHEY, SVGAGI. CDR3 nucleotides: TGTGCCAGCAGCCCACTGGACAGGGGCTATGGCTACACCTTC. Its translation is CASSPLDRGYGYTF.

This chain links TRBV5-1 with TRBJ2-6; D call uncertain. V was shortened by 1 base and J by 0 bases, with 8 bases between the two germline ends. This CDR3 has 16 residues. Germline V CDR1 and CDR2: SGHRS, YFSETQ. The DNA of the CDR3 is TGCGCCAGCAGCTTGACCCGAGGCTCTGGGGCCAACGTCCTGACTTTC. It is translated as CASSLTRGSGANVLTF.

The chain uses TRBV18 and TRBJ2-6; D is unclear. The CDR3 has 15 amino acids. V lost 0 bases, J lost 1 base, and 4 bases lay in between. CDR1 and CDR2 from the germline V gene are KGHSH and LQKENI. CDR3 sequence reads: CASSPPGSGANVLTF. The CDR3 region has the DNA TGTGCCAGCTCACCACCCGGTTCTGGGGCCAACGTCCTGACTTTC. Full variable domain (missing parts from reference TRBV18 and TRBJ2-6): NAGVMQNPRHLVRRRGQEARLRCSPMKGHSHVYWYRQLPEEGLKFMVYLQKENIIDESGMPKERFSAEFPKEGPSILRIQQVVRGDSAAYFCASSPPGSGANVLTFGAGSRLTVL.

The V and J genes are TRBV19 and TRBJ2-7; no definite D call. The CDR3 extends over 14 amino acids. Looked up from germline, CDR1 is LNHDA and CDR2 is SQIVND (reference sequence). Trimming took 4 bases from V and 2 from J, leaving 12 bases between them. The CDR3 region is CASSNPGWAYEQYF. The CDR3 nucleotides read TGTGCCAGTAGTAACCCGGGTTGGGCCTACGAGCAGTACTTC.

The chain recombines TRBV2 with TRBJ1-5, with 9 bases lining up with TRBD1. Germline V gives CDR1 SNHLY, CDR2 FYNNEI. The CDR3 runs 14 residues. Unmatched junction bases numbered 2, after V lost 6 bases and J lost 2 bases. Here the CDR3 DNA reads TGTGCCAGCAGCCGGGACAGGGGCAATCAGCCCCAGCATTTT. Its protein is CASSRDRGNQPQHF.

The chain carries TRBV30 and TRBJ1-4, with D possibly TRBD1 on 5 matching bases. There are 14 residues in the CDR3. The germline gives CDR1 GTSNPN, CDR2 SVGIG (reference sequence). The V end lost 3 bases, the J end lost 3 bases, and 11 bases lay between the germline ends. The CDR3 DNA is TGTGCCTGGAGGGTCGGAGGGGCTAATGAAAAACTGTTTTTT. Its protein product is CAWRVGGANEKLFF.

The chain couples TRBV18 to TRBJ2-3; 7 bases match TRBD1. The CDR3 runs to 14 residues. V was clipped by 3 bases and J by 4 bases; unmatched bases: 4. The germline CDR1 and CDR2 sequences are KGHSH and LQKENI. The CDR3 sequence is CASSPDRVSDTQYF. As DNA, the CDR3 is TGTGCCAGCTCACCCGACAGGGTATCAGATACGCAGTATTTT.

The rearrangement uses TRBV2 and TRBJ1-6; D gene uncertain. The ends were cut back, 6 bases at V and 6 bases at J, with 9 bases in the middle. The CDR3 is 13 amino acids. CDR1 is SNHLY and CDR2 is FYNNEI in the germline V gene. Written as DNA, the CDR3 is TGTGCCAGCAGCTCAGACCGTAATTCACCCCTCCACTTT. Protein product: CASSSDRNSPLHF.

The V call is TRBV5-1, the J call TRBJ2-7, with a tentative D call TRBD2 (6 bases). Trimming shortened V by 3 bases and J by 1 base, and 26 bases separated the two germline ends. The germline CDR1 and CDR2 sequences are SGHRS and YFSETQ. This CDR3 is built from 19 residues. The CDR3 region is CASSSPGRDSGKWSYEQYF. The CDR3 DNA is TGCGCCAGCAGCTCACCGGGGCGGGACTCCGGAAAATGGTCCTACGAGCAGTACTTC.

The chain combines TRBV6-5 with TRBJ1-1; no clear D. CDR1 is MNHEY and CDR2 is SVGAGI in the germline V gene. This CDR3 is 14 amino acids long. Trimming cost V 8 bases and J 4 bases, with 17 bases left between them. Here the CDR3 reads CASAVEAFGTEAFF. CDR3 DNA sequence: TGTGCCAGCGCCGTTGAAGCGTTCGGCACTGAAGCTTTCTTT.

J is TRBJ2-2 and V is TRBV19; 8 bases line up with TRBD2. CDR1 LNHDA and CDR2 SQIVND come from the germline V gene (reference sequence). J was trimmed by 5 bases and V by 7 bases; bases with no gene match: 9. The CDR3 is 15 amino acids. In nucleotides, the CDR3 is TGTGCCAGTAACCCCGTGGAGCGGGGGACCGGGGAGCTGTTTTTT. Translating gives CASNPVERGTGELFF.

V is TRBV28 and J is TRBJ1-1; 9 bases fit TRBD1. The V segment lost 6 bases and the J segment 3 bases; nucleotides outside the gene matches: 5. This CDR3 comprises 14 residues. Germline CDR1 MDHEN, CDR2 SYDVKM. CDR3 nucleotides: TGTGCCAGCAGGACAGGGGGTCGGCACACTGAAGCTTTCTTT. This sequence encodes CASRTGGRHTEAFF.

Details on this clone: Other DNA sequences in this sample translate to the same CDR3. The chain employs TRBV13 and TRBJ2-1, with TRBD2 identical over 13 bases. The CDR3 loop spans 15 amino acids. Germline V lookup: CDR1 PRHDT, CDR2 FYEKMQ (reference sequence). Germline trimming cut 3 bases from V and 5 bases from J; bases unmatched to any gene: 1. The CDR3 loop is CASSLGLAGNNEQFF. CDR3 sequence (DNA): TGTGCCAGCAGCTTGGGACTAGCGGGAAACAATGAGCAGTTCTTC.

The V and J genes are TRBV14 and TRBJ2-1; D may be TRBD1 or TRBD2 (5 bases each). From germline, CDR1 is SGHDN and CDR2 FVKESK. The CDR3 runs to 16 residues. Trimming took off 1 base at V and 2 bases at J, with 12 bases between the two ends. The CDR3 protein is CASSQAWDHTYNEQFF. The CDR3 DNA reads TGTGCCAGCAGCCAAGCTTGGGACCATACCTACAATGAGCAGTTCTTC.

V is TRBV4-2 and J is TRBJ2-3; D possibly uses TRBD1 or TRBD2 (6 bases each). This CDR3 contains 16 residues. Germline-derived CDR1 and CDR2 are LGHNA and YNFKEQ. Trimming removed 0 bases from V and 1 base from J, with 11 bases in between. This CDR3 reads CASSQEGGRGTDTQYF. The CDR3 nucleotides read TGTGCCAGCAGCCAAGAGGGGGGCCGCGGCACAGATACGCAGTATTTT.

J is TRBJ2-1 and V is TRBV29-1; TRBD2 agrees at 10 bases. Germline V CDR1 and CDR2: SQVTM, ANQGSEA. The CDR3 sequence is 11 residues long. V gave up 7 bases and J gave up 13 bases; unmatched junction bases: 7. The CDR3 coding sequence is TGCAGCGGACTTAGCGGGAGGATCCAGTTCTTC. Translated, it gives CSGLSGRIQFF.

The chain employs TRBV3-1 (or the pseudogene TRBV3-2) and TRBJ2-7; a weak D match, TRBD1 (6 bases). The V gene lost 0 bases and the J gene lost 6 bases, with 15 bases spanning the gap. CDR3 size: 15 residues. The germline V gene has CDR1 LGHDT and CDR2 YNNKEL (reference sequence). The CDR3 region is CASSQDFGNRAEQYF. The CDR3 DNA reads as TGTGCCAGCAGCCAAGATTTCGGGAACAGGGCCGAGCAGTACTTC.

This chain uses TRBV28 with TRBJ2-2, with D perhaps TRBD1 (6 bases). V lost 5 bases to trimming and J lost 8 bases, with 12 bases between them. The CDR3 is 13 residues long. Per the germline V gene, CDR1 is MDHEN and CDR2 is SYDVKM. The CDR3 loop reads CASSTPGTGELFF. The CDR3 region has the DNA TGTGCCAGCAGTACCCCCGGGACAGGGGAGCTGTTTTTT. The variable domain in full, completed from reference TRBV28 and TRBJ2-2, reads DVKVTQSSRYLVKRTGEKVFLECVQDMDHENMFWYRQDPGLGLRLIYFSYDVKMKEKGDIPEGYSVSREKKERFSLILESASTNQTSMYLCASSTPGTGELFFGEGSRLTVL.

J is TRBJ2-5 and V is TRBV7-2, with 8 bases matching TRBD1. J lost 5 bases, V lost 4 bases, and 6 bases had no gene match. CDR1 is SGHTA, CDR2 FQGNSA, per germline. The CDR3 has 14 amino acids. CDR3 in DNA: TGTGCCAGCAGCTCCCCAGGGGGCGCGGAGACCCAGTACTTC. Protein: CASSSPGGAETQYF. Looking up the rest from reference TRBV7-2 and TRBJ2-5 gives the full variable domain: GAGVSQSPSNKVTEKGKDVELRCDPISGHTALYWYRQSLGQGLEFLIYFQGNSAPDKSGLPSDRFSAERTGGSVSTLTIQRTQQEDSAVYLCASSSPGGAETQYFGPGTRLLVL.

This chain joins TRBV5-1 and TRBJ2-5, with D uncertain. This CDR3 region has 19 residues. Trimming pared 0 bases from V and 2 bases from J, leaving 23 bases between. Germline assignment: CDR1 SGHRS and CDR2 YFSETQ. This chain's CDR3 is CASSLGLGVGSRKQETQYF. The CDR3 DNA reads TGCGCCAGCAGCTTGGGTCTCGGTGTGGGCTCCCGGAAACAAGAGACCCAGTACTTC.

The V call is TRBV12-3 or TRBV12-4, the J call TRBJ1-6; tentative D call: TRBD1 (5 bases). The CDR3 runs 13 residues. V lost 4 bases and J lost 11, with 12 bases in between. The CDR3 here is CASSSGTSAPLHF. The CDR3 bases are TGTGCCAGCAGTTCAGGGACCTCTGCACCCCTCCACTTT.

This chain links TRBV29-1 with TRBJ2-5; D is undetermined. The V gene's germline CDR1 is SQVTM and CDR2 ANQGSEA. Trimming shortened V by 2 bases and J by 4 bases, and 14 bases separated the two germline ends. CDR3 size: 14 residues. CDR3 nucleotide sequence: TGCAGCGTTGAATTTCTTGGGAAGGGAGAGACCCAGTACTTC. Protein: CSVEFLGKGETQYF.

This rearrangement joins TRBV28 to TRBJ1-5, with a tentative D call TRBD1 (5 bases). This CDR3 has 13 residues. Trimming removed 5 bases from V and 7 bases from J, with 12 bases in between. Germline assignment: CDR1 MDHEN and CDR2 SYDVKM. DNA of the CDR3: TGTGCCAGCAGTCGCGACAGAGTACAGCCCCAGCATTTT. It encodes CASSRDRVQPQHF.

This clone was seen only a few times. The chain uses TRBV6-5 and TRBJ1-3, with D hard to call. The V end was cut by 6 bases, the J end by 0 bases, with 12 bases between. Germline V gene data show CDR1 as MNHEY and CDR2 as SVGAGI. The CDR3 has 15 amino acids. CDR3 residues: CASSPWQSSGNTIYF. The DNA for the CDR3 is TGTGCCAGCAGCCCATGGCAGAGCTCTGGAAACACCATATATTTT.

The V and J genes are TRBV25-1 and TRBJ2-5; TRBD2 aligns across 11 bases. Germline V gives CDR1 MGHDK, CDR2 SYGVNS. This CDR3 is built from 16 residues. J gave up 4 bases and V 3 bases, and 7 bases lay outside the gene matches. CDR3 in amino acids: CASSEGSGREGETQYF. CDR3 coding DNA: TGTGCCAGCAGTGAGGGTAGCGGGAGGGAAGGAGAGACCCAGTACTTC.

The gene calls are TRBV24-1 and TRBJ2-7; D possibly corresponds to TRBD2 (5 bases). The V and J ends lost 10 bases and 2 bases respectively, with 14 bases between them. The length of the CDR3 is 13 residues. Germline assignment: CDR1 KGHDR and CDR2 SFDVKD. CDR3 DNA sequence: TGTGCCACGCCCGCTCACGGGGCCTACGAGCAGTACTTC. Protein: CATPAHGAYEQYF.

This sequence joins TRBV11-3 and TRBJ2-1; unclear D gene. The CDR3 loop spans 13 amino acids. The V gene lost 1 base and the J gene lost 9 bases, with 10 bases spanning the gap. Germline loops: CDR1 SGHNT, CDR2 YENEEA. The CDR3 coding sequence is TGTGCCAGCAGCTTAGGGCCGTTAGGTGAGCAGTTCTTC. Its protein is CASSLGPLGEQFF.

This clone was detected only once. The chain has TRBV14 and TRBJ2-7; 7 nucleotides line up with TRBD2. CDR1 is SGHDN, CDR2 FVKESK, per germline. Unmatched junction bases numbered 8, after V lost 4 bases and J lost 5 bases. The CDR3 spans 14 residues. The CDR3: CASSRYAGDHEQYF. The CDR3 DNA sequence: TGTGCCAGCAGCCGTTATGCGGGAGACCACGAGCAGTACTTC.

The V gene is TRBV7-9, the J gene TRBJ1-5; TRBD1 is a possible D gene (6 bases). Trimming took 3 bases from V and 0 from J, leaving 12 bases between them. The CDR3 is 16 residues long. Per germline, CDR1 SEHNR and CDR2 FQNEAQ (reference sequence). The CDR3 protein is CASSFGGANSNQPQHF. The CDR3 DNA reads TGTGCCAGCAGCTTTGGGGGGGCTAATAGCAATCAGCCCCAGCATTTT.